Listed below are T cell receptor beta chains from one sample, sequenced in a study of blood T cells in healthy people across ages. TCRdb redid the calling of the 5' RACE reads with MiXCR, one entry per CDR3 protein. The sample has about 930,000 distinct CDR3 sequences; about 28% are singletons. These data are also associated with another study on T cells of mothers and their children.

Sequenced sample: blood. These receptors all come from a woman in her forties in good health. CDR3s include the opening cysteine and the closing phenylalanine or tryptophan. D genes are given only for firm matches. Clone size appears in some rows only: once, few, many, or a class for an expanded clone.

many	.	TRBV12-3/TRBV12-4	15	TRBJ1-2	TGTGCCAGCAGTACCGGACAGAGGGTTAACTATGGCTACACCTTC	CASSTGQRVNYGYTF
.	.	TRBV2	15	TRBJ2-3	TGTGCCACCGCGACGGAGTACATGGGCACAGATACGCAGTATTTT	CATATEYMGTDTQYF
.	TRBD1	TRBV5-1	15	TRBJ2-2	TGCGCCAGCAGCTTGGCCAGGGGGCTGATCGGGGAGCTGTTTTTT	CASSLARGLIGELFF
few	TRBD1	TRBV2	15	TRBJ1-2	TGTGCCAGCAGAAAAGGACAGGGGGCAGGGTATGGCTACACCTTC	CASRKGQGAGYGYTF
few	.	TRBV2	12	TRBJ2-7	TGTGCCAGCAAATATACCCTCTACGAGCAGTACTTC	CASKYTLYEQYF
many	TRBD1	TRBV29-1	13	TRBJ1-4	TGCAGCGTCCAGACAGGGGAGGATGAAAAACTGTTTTTT	CSVQTGEDEKLFF
many	.	TRBV7-2	13	TRBJ1-6	TGTGCCAGCAGACGGCGGGATAATTCACCCCTCCACTTT	CASRRRDNSPLHF
few	TRBD2	TRBV5-6	14	TRBJ2-1	TGTGCCAGCAGCTTCGGGACTAGCGAGCCTGAGCAGTTCTTC	CASSFGTSEPEQFF
.	.	TRBV12-3/TRBV12-4	15	TRBJ2-7	TGTGCCAGCAGTCCCGGGGGCTTGAGCTCCTACGAGCAGTACTTC	CASSPGGLSSYEQYF
many	TRBD1	TRBV12-3/TRBV12-4	17	TRBJ1-2	TGTGCCAGCAGACTACGGGACAGCATGACAGGGGACTATGGCTACACCTTC	CASRLRDSMTGDYGYTF